This passage covers 19 T cell receptor beta chains from one sample sequenced in a study of identifying expanded T cells in peripheral blood (dated 2019 in TCRdb). The library was made by the immunoSEQ multiplex PCR assay. The clones in this table, taken by TCRdb from immuneACCESS, are in-frame only. Not every clone is retained; where verified, under half of the shortfall comes from an unresolved V gene, and the cause of the rest is unknown. The sample table lists tens of thousands of clones, approximately 88% of them with a count of one. Of the sample, 3% to 4% is held by the ten largest clones. Specimen: blood. Receptors originate from a person aged 18 to 70 in good health.

The gene calls are TRBV25-1 and TRBJ1-1; maybe TRBD1 (5 bases). CDR1 MGHDK and CDR2 SYGVNS come from the germline V gene. V shed 0 bases and J shed 1 base, with 15 bases lying between them. The CDR3 runs 17 residues. CDR3 in DNA: TGTGCCAGCAGTGAATATAAAGGGGCCGGGGGGAACACTGAAGCTTTCTTT. Translation gives CASSEYKGAGGNTEAFF.

This sequence joins TRBV27 and TRBJ2-1; D may be TRBD2 (6 bases). V lost 5 bases to trimming and J lost 8 bases, with 19 bases between them. Germline V gives CDR1 MNHEY, CDR2 SMNVEV (reference sequence). The CDR3 is 15 residues long. The CDR3 DNA reads TGTGCCAGCAGTGGGGCCCGGGACTCCCCCTATGAGCAGTTCTTC. This codes for CASSGARDSPYEQFF.

The chain links TRBV6-1 to TRBJ1-2; a weak D match, TRBD1 (6 bases). CDR1 is MNHNS, CDR2 SASEGT, per germline. CDR3 length equals 14 residues. V shed 10 bases and J shed 5 bases, with 20 bases lying between them. As DNA, the CDR3 is TGTGCCACCAAAACAGGGCCTTTCGAATATGGCTACACCTTC. Its translation: CATKTGPFEYGYTF.

This rearrangement joins TRBV28 to TRBJ2-7, with a tentative D call TRBD1 (7 bases). The CDR3 length is 15 residues. Trimming took off 5 bases at V and 2 bases at J, with 16 bases between the two ends. Germline V gene lookup returns CDR1 MDHEN and CDR2 SYDVKM. The CDR3 DNA follows: TGTGCCAGCAGTCGAGGCGGGACAGTCGCCTACGAGCAGTACTTC. Translated, it gives CASSRGGTVAYEQYF.

The V gene is TRBV12-5, the J gene TRBJ1-2, with D uncertain. Germline-derived CDR1 and CDR2 are LGHNT and FRNRAP. This CDR3 contains 13 residues. Trimming took off 9 bases at V and 2 bases at J, with 13 bases between the two ends. The chain's CDR3 is CARIPGLNYGYTF. CDR3 in DNA: TGTGCTAGGATCCCCGGGCTAAACTATGGCTACACCTTC.

The CDR3 is CASRKQGEGNQPQHF. In DNA, the CDR3 is TGTGCCAGCAGAAAACAGGGAGAAGGCAATCAGCCCCAGCATTTT. The rearrangement joins TRBV27 to TRBJ1-5, with TRBD1 as a possible D gene (6 bases). In germline, CDR1 is MNHEY, CDR2 SMNVEV (reference sequence). Between the trimmed V and J ends, which lost 6 bases and 2 bases, there was a span of 14 bases. This CDR3 has 15 residues.

This chain joins TRBV14 and TRBJ2-1; D gene ambiguous. CDR1 is SGHDN and CDR2 is FVKESK in the germline V gene. The CDR3 spans 16 residues. Trimming stripped 3 bases from V and 0 bases from J, with 12 bases between. This chain's CDR3 is CASSHIRKSSYNEQFF. The CDR3, as DNA: TGTGCCAGCAGCCATATTCGTAAGAGCTCCTACAATGAGCAGTTCTTC.

This sequence joins TRBV27 and TRBJ2-2; D unclear. Germline-derived CDR1 and CDR2 are MNHEY and SMNVEV (reference sequence). The CDR3 is 15 residues long. Trimming pared 2 bases from V and 4 bases from J, leaving 11 bases between. The CDR3 nucleotides read TGTGCCAGCAGTTTAATGACAACGAGCACCGGGGAGCTGTTTTTT. It translates to CASSLMTTSTGELFF.

This chain links TRBV6-5 with TRBJ2-5; 12 bases line up with TRBD1. This CDR3 comprises 16 residues. CDR1 is MNHEY, CDR2 SVGAGI, per germline. Trimming took 4 bases from V and 6 from J; bases not matched to a gene: 9. The CDR3 spells CASSWDRGRGPKTQYF. The DNA of the CDR3 is TGTGCCAGCAGTTGGGACAGGGGGCGAGGTCCAAAGACCCAGTACTTC.

This clone was found a few times. CDR3 protein: CSVYDTVGSPLHF. Here the CDR3 DNA reads TGCAGCGTCTACGATACAGTGGGATCACCCCTCCACTTT. The chain uses TRBV29-1 and TRBJ1-6; D is unresolved. V lost 6 bases to trimming and J lost 10 bases, with 16 bases between them. The CDR3 contains 13 residues. Germline V CDR1 and CDR2: SQVTM, ANQGSEA.

This sequence joins TRBV7-2 and TRBJ2-7; D may be TRBD1 (5 bases). The CDR3 runs to 16 residues. The V gene lost 0 bases and the J gene lost 3 bases, with 15 bases spanning the gap. Germline V lookup: CDR1 SGHTA, CDR2 FQGNSA. The CDR3 protein is CASSLARPTEFYEQYF. The CDR3 nucleotides are TGTGCCAGCAGCTTAGCGAGACCGACAGAATTCTACGAGCAGTACTTC. Full variable domain (remainder filled in from reference TRBV7-2 and TRBJ2-7): GAGVSQSPSNKVTEKGKDVELRCDPISGHTALYWYRQSLGQGLEFLIYFQGNSAPDKSGLPSDRFSAERTGGSVSTLTIQRTQQEDSAVYLCASSLARPTEFYEQYFGPGTRLTVT.

This clone has a single count. The gene calls are TRBV11-3 and TRBJ2-5; D is possibly TRBD1 or TRBD2 (6 bases each). In germline, CDR1 is SGHNT, CDR2 YENEEA. The CDR3 has 15 amino acids. Trimming cost V 3 bases and J 4 bases, with 15 bases left between them. The CDR3 DNA follows: TGTGCCAGCAGCTTCGGAGGGGGAGATGCAGAGACCCAGTACTTC. Protein sequence: CASSFGGGDAETQYF.

V is TRBV19 and J is TRBJ1-5, with TRBD1 as a possible D gene (6 bases). The V end lost 7 bases, the J end lost 6 bases, and 13 bases lay between the germline ends. The CDR3 is 13 residues long. Germline lookup yields CDR1 LNHDA and CDR2 SQIVND (reference sequence). CDR3 bases: TGTGCCAGTACCTCCACAGGGTTTCAGCCCCAGCATTTT. This translates into CASTSTGFQPQHF.

The V and J genes are TRBV6-4 and TRBJ1-2, with 8 bases fitting TRBD1. Germline CDR1 reads MRHNA; CDR2 reads SNTAGT. Trimming removed 3 bases from V and 5 bases from J; junction bases left unmatched: 5. The length of the CDR3 is 14 residues. The CDR3 region is CASSEKTGGYGYTF. The CDR3 DNA reads as TGTGCCAGCAGTGAGAAAACAGGGGGATATGGCTACACCTTC.

In this sample, this clone turned up many times. In the same sample, other DNA sequences code for this CDR3. V is TRBV6-4 and J is TRBJ2-2; D is unclear. Deletions cut 0 bases from V and 4 bases from J, with 3 bases between. The CDR3 covers 13 residues. Germline CDR1 MRHNA, CDR2 SNTAGT. Here the CDR3 DNA reads TGTGCCAGCAGTGACTCAGGCACCGGGGAGCTGTTTTTT. Translated: CASSDSGTGELFF.

The V call is TRBV19, the J call TRBJ1-1; 10 nucleotides match TRBD1. V lost 3 bases to trimming and J lost 3 bases; unmatched junction nucleotides: 4. Germline V gene lookup returns CDR1 LNHDA and CDR2 SQIVND (reference sequence). The CDR3 is made up of 15 amino acids. CDR3 sequence reads: CASSIGTGADTEAFF. Here the CDR3 DNA reads TGTGCCAGTAGTATTGGGACAGGGGCAGACACTGAAGCTTTCTTT.

V gene TRBV6-5 combines with J gene TRBJ2-3; 10 bases align to TRBD2. The CDR3 spans 15 residues. The germline V gene has CDR1 MNHEY and CDR2 SVGAGI. The V and J ends lost 6 bases and 5 bases, in that order; junction bases with no gene match: 8. CDR3 region: CASRTAGLAEDTQYF. DNA of the CDR3: TGTGCCAGCAGGACGGCCGGACTAGCGGAAGATACGCAGTATTTT.

The chain combines TRBV2 with TRBJ1-2, with a possible D match to TRBD1 (5 bases). CDR1 SNHLY and CDR2 FYNNEI come from the germline V gene. This CDR3 comprises 13 residues. The V and J ends lost 5 bases and 4 bases respectively, with 11 bases between them. Here the CDR3 reads CASSTGARYGYTF. The DNA of the CDR3 is TGTGCCAGCAGTACCGGGGCGCGCTATGGCTACACCTTC.

This chain uses TRBV5-1 with TRBJ2-3; 12 bases agree with TRBD2. Per germline, CDR1 SGHRS and CDR2 YFSETQ. This CDR3 contains 18 residues. J lost 3 bases, V lost 1 base, and 9 bases had no gene match. The CDR3 DNA sequence: TGCGCCAGCAGCTTGTTTGTGACTAGCGGGGGAGGGACAGATACGCAGTATTTT. It codes for CASSLFVTSGGGTDTQYF.